This is a list of T cell receptor beta chains from one sample in a study of T cell repertoires in cytomegalovirus infection. TCRdb re-called the reads through MiXCR, storing one row per CDR3 protein. This table holds hundreds of thousands of distinct CDR3 sequences, 33% found once. Their antigen targets remain unknown. Source: cultured PBMCs, taken from culture after CMV antigen stimulation. The receptors stem from a human donor in good health (CMV status not recorded). Some clones in this sample may be carry-over from other donors' samples. The CDR3 runs from the conserved cysteine through the conserved F or W. Fields, in order: J gene, V gene, CDR3 protein.

j_call: TRBJ1-5; v_call: TRBV6-5; cdr3_aa: CASSFGVAQPQHF
j_call: TRBJ2-1; v_call: TRBV15; cdr3_aa: CATSRTSVGNEQFF
j_call: TRBJ1-5; v_call: TRBV12-3/TRBV12-4; cdr3_aa: CASSLVAINQPQHF
j_call: TRBJ1-3; v_call: TRBV7-2; cdr3_aa: CASSPVDRSNSGNTIYF
j_call: TRBJ2-5; v_call: TRBV7-2; cdr3_aa: CASSLGEGLAGSQETQYF
j_call: TRBJ1-1; v_call: TRBV4-1; cdr3_aa: CASSAGPAHTEAFF
j_call: TRBJ1-2; v_call: TRBV6-1; cdr3_aa: CASSGRIYGYTF
j_call: TRBJ2-1; v_call: TRBV10-3; cdr3_aa: CAINMAGGSSYNEQFF
j_call: TRBJ1-1; v_call: TRBV6-6; cdr3_aa: CASSYSPSLSTEAFF
j_call: TRBJ2-4; v_call: TRBV6-1; cdr3_aa: CASSASGQGKNIQYF
j_call: TRBJ2-3; v_call: TRBV20-1; cdr3_aa: CSAVLMVDTQYF
j_call: TRBJ1-2; v_call: TRBV10-3; cdr3_aa: CAISLGQGPEGYTF
j_call: TRBJ2-7; v_call: TRBV6-6; cdr3_aa: CATGTSEYEQYF
j_call: TRBJ2-1; v_call: TRBV4-3; cdr3_aa: CASSVSGGGNNEQFF
j_call: TRBJ2-1; v_call: TRBV2; cdr3_aa: CASSVSGDNEQFF
j_call: TRBJ2-1; v_call: TRBV15; cdr3_aa: CATSRVLAGVGNEQFF
j_call: TRBJ2-1; v_call: TRBV7-9; cdr3_aa: CASSLSDSWYEQFF
j_call: TRBJ2-1; v_call: TRBV5-4; cdr3_aa: CASSLVGDNNEQFF
j_call: TRBJ2-5; v_call: TRBV27; cdr3_aa: CASSQGLAGEVQETQYF
j_call: TRBJ2-5; v_call: TRBV7-2; cdr3_aa: CASSPRLAGETQYF
j_call: TRBJ2-5; v_call: TRBV12-3/TRBV12-4; cdr3_aa: CASSLPPGGKETQYF
j_call: TRBJ2-6; v_call: TRBV6-8; cdr3_aa: CASRTDRSSGANVLTF
j_call: TRBJ1-5; v_call: TRBV14; cdr3_aa: CASSKDHNQPQHF
j_call: TRBJ1-2; v_call: TRBV7-9; cdr3_aa: CASSLPGVRIYGYTF
j_call: TRBJ1-6; v_call: TRBV2; cdr3_aa: CASGIGQYNSPLHF
j_call: TRBJ2-2; v_call: TRBV6-8; cdr3_aa: CASRPQGGGELFF
j_call: TRBJ1-6; v_call: TRBV2; cdr3_aa: CASSEDRVGSPLHF
j_call: TRBJ1-3; v_call: TRBV7-7; cdr3_aa: CASSPTGPGNTIYF
j_call: TRBJ2-5; v_call: TRBV7-2; cdr3_aa: CASSLRTKETQYF
j_call: TRBJ1-2; v_call: TRBV25-1; cdr3_aa: CASSDFVGYGYTF
j_call: TRBJ1-1; v_call: TRBV18; cdr3_aa: CASSPRKGASVEAFF
j_call: TRBJ1-5; v_call: TRBV10-2; cdr3_aa: CASSGVGPQHF
j_call: TRBJ2-3; v_call: TRBV7-9; cdr3_aa: CASSLGLAGGNTQYF
j_call: TRBJ1-4; v_call: TRBV7-8; cdr3_aa: CASSLRLPATNEKLFF
j_call: TRBJ2-1; v_call: TRBV7-8; cdr3_aa: CASSYLAGGINEQFF
j_call: TRBJ2-3; v_call: TRBV20-1; cdr3_aa: CSAAATSGSSDTQYF
j_call: TRBJ2-5; v_call: TRBV7-2; cdr3_aa: CASSLAPGRAGETQYF
j_call: TRBJ2-7; v_call: TRBV28; cdr3_aa: CASSFRGGYEQYF
j_call: TRBJ2-3; v_call: TRBV11-2; cdr3_aa: CASSLQIAETDTQYF
j_call: TRBJ1-5; v_call: TRBV7-2; cdr3_aa: CASSLQGGSNQPQHF
j_call: TRBJ2-4; v_call: TRBV25-1; cdr3_aa: CASRGQGENIQYF
j_call: TRBJ2-1; v_call: TRBV2; cdr3_aa: CATRGDSYNEQFF
j_call: TRBJ1-1; v_call: TRBV10-3; cdr3_aa: CAISATGGASTEAFF
j_call: TRBJ2-2; v_call: TRBV7-9; cdr3_aa: CASRSGDTGELFF
j_call: TRBJ2-1; v_call: TRBV6-5; cdr3_aa: CASNERGGNEQFF
j_call: TRBJ2-6; v_call: TRBV7-2; cdr3_aa: CASSFLAGANVLTF
j_call: TRBJ1-5; v_call: TRBV6-2/TRBV6-3; cdr3_aa: CASSYSGVTALGQPQHF